This T cell receptor (beta chain) was recorded in a study of T cell changes during pregnancy in multiple sclerosis. Generated by immunoSEQ multiplex PCR, the TCRdb table keeps only in-frame clones and is missing some. This sample has some 60,000 clones, with 90% found just once. There are many counts of this clone. CDR1 and CDR2 from the germline V gene are MNHEY and SMNVEV (reference sequence). This CDR3 has 13 residues. The V end was cut by 4 bases, the J end by 0 bases, with 6 bases between. The TCR sequence derives from a female donor in good health, enrolled as a control in a pregnancy study. The sample here was peripheral blood, taken in the third trimester of pregnancy. This chain connects TRBV27 to TRBJ1-1; D unresolved. CDR3 residues: CASSSSLNTEAFF. CDR3 sequence (DNA): TGTGCCAGCAGTTCTTCCCTGAACACTGAAGCTTTCTTT.